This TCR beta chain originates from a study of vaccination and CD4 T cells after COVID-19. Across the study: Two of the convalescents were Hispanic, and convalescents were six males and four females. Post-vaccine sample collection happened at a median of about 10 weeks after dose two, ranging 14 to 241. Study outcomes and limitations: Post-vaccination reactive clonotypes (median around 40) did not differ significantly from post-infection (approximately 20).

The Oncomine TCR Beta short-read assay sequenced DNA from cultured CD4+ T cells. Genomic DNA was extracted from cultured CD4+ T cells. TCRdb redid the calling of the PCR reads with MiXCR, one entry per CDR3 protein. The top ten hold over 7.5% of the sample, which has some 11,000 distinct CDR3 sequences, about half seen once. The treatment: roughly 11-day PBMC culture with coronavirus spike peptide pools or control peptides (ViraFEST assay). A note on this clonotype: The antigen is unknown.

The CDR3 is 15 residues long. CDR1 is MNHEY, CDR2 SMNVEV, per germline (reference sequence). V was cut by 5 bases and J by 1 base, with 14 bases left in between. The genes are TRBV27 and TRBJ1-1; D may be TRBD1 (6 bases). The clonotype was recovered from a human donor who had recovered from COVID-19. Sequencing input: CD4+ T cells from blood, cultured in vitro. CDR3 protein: CASSRTALGNTEAFF. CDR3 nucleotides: TGTGCCAGCAGTAGGACAGCGTTGGGGAACACTGAAGCTTTCTTT.